The clone carrying this TCR beta chain has more than one count but fewer than ten. Per the authors' pipeline: Nucleated cell number was recorded as an estimate derived from reference gene primer amplification. Repertoires were generated with immunoSEQ multiplex PCR, while TCRdb's copy carries only in-frame clones and drops some. Clonal size and the V and J genes are those of that table, whereas D and trimming came from the DNA. The sample shows 250,000 to 350,000 clones, approximately 86% of them seen only once. This entry is derived from a study of blood T cell repertoires in COVID-19. Study-level background: The United States, Italy and Spain supplied acute and convalescent COVID-19 samples. PBMCs, B-cell-depleted T cells, or T cells were the source of the cDNA or gDNA that made up the material.

Germline V gene data show CDR1 as MNHEY and CDR2 as SMNVEV (reference sequence). This CDR3 spans 18 amino acids. The V gene end was trimmed by 3 bases and the J gene end by 0 bases; junction bases not matched to a gene: 10. The sample comprised peripheral blood. This clonotype was obtained from a man aged 18-30 years with active or convalescent COVID-19. The chain combines TRBV27 with TRBJ1-5, with TRBD1 identical over 8 bases. The CDR3 reads CASSLGRTGSLSNQPQHF. CDR3 nucleotides: TGTGCCAGCAGTTTGGGACGGACAGGGTCCCTTAGCAATCAGCCCCAGCATTTT.